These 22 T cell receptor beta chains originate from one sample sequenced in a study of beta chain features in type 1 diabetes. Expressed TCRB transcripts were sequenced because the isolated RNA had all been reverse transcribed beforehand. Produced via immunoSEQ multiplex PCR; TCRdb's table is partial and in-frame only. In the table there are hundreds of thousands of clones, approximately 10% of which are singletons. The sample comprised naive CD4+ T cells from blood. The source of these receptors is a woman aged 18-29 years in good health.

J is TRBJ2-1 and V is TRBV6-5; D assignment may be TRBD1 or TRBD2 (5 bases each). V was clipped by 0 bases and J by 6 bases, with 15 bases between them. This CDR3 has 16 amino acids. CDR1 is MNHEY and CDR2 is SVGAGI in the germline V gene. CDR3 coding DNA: TGTGCCAGCAGTTACTCGAACACTAGGGGCTCCAATGAGCAGTTCTTC. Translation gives CASSYSNTRGSNEQFF.

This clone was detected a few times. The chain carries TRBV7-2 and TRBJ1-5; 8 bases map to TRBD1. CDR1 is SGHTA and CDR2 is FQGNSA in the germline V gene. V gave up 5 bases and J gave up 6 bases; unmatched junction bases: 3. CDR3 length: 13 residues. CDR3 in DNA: TGTGCCAGCAGCCGCAGGGGGCCTCAGCCCCAGCATTTT. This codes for CASSRRGPQPQHF. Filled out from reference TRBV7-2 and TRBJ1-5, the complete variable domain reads GAGVSQSPSNKVTEKGKDVELRCDPISGHTALYWYRQSLGQGLEFLIYFQGNSAPDKSGLPSDRFSAERTGGSVSTLTIQRTQQEDSAVYLCASSRRGPQPQHFGDGTRLSIL.

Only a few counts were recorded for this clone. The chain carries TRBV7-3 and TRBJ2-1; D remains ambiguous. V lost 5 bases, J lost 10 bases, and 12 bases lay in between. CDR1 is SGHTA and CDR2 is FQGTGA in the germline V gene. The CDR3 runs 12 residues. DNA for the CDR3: TGTGCCAGCAGCCCCGGGCGGAACGAGCAGTTCTTC. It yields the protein CASSPGRNEQFF.

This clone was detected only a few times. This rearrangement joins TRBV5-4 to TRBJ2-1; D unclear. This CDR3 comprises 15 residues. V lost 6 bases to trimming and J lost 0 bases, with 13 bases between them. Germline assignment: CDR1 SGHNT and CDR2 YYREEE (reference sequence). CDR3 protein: CASTLGTSSYNEQFF. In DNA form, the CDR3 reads TGTGCCAGCACTCTAGGAACCAGCTCCTACAATGAGCAGTTCTTC.

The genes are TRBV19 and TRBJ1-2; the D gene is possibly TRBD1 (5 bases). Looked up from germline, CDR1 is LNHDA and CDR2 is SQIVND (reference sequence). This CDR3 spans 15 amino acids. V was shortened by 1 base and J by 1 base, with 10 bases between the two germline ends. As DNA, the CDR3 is TGTGCCAGTAGTATAGCTCAGACAGTTAACTATGGCTACACCTTC. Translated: CASSIAQTVNYGYTF. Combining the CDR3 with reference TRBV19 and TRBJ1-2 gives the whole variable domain DGGITQSPKYLFRKEGQNVTLSCEQNLNHDAMYWYRQDPGQGLRLIYYSQIVNDFQKGDIAEGYSVSREKKESFPLTVTSAQKNPTAFYLCASSIAQTVNYGYTFGSGTRLTVV.

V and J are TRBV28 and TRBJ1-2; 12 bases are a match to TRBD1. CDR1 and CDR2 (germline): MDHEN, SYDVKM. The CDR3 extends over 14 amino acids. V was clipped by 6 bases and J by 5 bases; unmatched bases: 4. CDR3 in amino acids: CASRRDRGLYGYTF. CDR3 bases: TGTGCCAGCAGACGGGACAGGGGGCTATATGGCTACACCTTC.

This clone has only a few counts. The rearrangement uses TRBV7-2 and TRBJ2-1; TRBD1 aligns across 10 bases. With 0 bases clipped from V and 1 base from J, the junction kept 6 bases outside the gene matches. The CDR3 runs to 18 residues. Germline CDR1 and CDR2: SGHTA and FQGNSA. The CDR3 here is CASSLAGTGVLSYNEQFF. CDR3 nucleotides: TGTGCCAGCAGCTTAGCCGGGACAGGGGTATTGTCCTACAATGAGCAGTTCTTC.

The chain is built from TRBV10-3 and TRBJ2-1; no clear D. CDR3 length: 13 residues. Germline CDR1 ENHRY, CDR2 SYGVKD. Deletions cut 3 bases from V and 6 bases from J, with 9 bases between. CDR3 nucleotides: TGTGCCATCAGTGATTTACATGGCAATGAGCAGTTCTTC. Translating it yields CAISDLHGNEQFF.

The CDR3 reads CASSDRASGANVLTF. CDR3 bases: TGCGCCAGCAGCGACAGGGCCTCTGGGGCCAACGTCCTGACTTTC. V gene TRBV5-1 combines with J gene TRBJ2-6, with TRBD1 identical over 7 bases. Per germline, CDR1 SGHRS and CDR2 YFSETQ. The CDR3 extends over 15 amino acids. V shed 4 bases and J 0 bases; nucleotides not matched to a gene: 1. Combining the CDR3 with reference TRBV5-1 and TRBJ2-6 gives the whole variable domain KAGVTQTPRYLIKTRGQQVTLSCSPISGHRSVSWYQQTPGQGLQFLFEYFSETQRNKGNFPGRFSGRQFSNSRSEMNVSTLELGDSALYLCASSDRASGANVLTFGAGSRLTVL.

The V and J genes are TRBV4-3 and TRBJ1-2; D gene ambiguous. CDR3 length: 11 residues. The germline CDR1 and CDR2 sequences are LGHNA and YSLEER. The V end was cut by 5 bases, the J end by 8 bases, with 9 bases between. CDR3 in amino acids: CASSNGVGYTF. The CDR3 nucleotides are TGCGCCAGCAGCAACGGCGTGGGCTACACCTTC.

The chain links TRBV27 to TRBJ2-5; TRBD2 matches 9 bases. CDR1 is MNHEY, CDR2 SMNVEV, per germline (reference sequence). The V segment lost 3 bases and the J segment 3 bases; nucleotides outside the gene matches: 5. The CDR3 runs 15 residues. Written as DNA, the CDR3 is TGTGCCAGCAGTTTCAGGGTAGCGGGAGAAGAGACCCAGTACTTC. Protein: CASSFRVAGEETQYF.

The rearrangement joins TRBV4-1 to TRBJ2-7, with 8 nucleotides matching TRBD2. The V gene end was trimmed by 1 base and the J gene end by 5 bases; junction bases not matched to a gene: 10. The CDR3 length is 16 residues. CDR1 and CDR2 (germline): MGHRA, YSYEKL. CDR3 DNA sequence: TGCGCCAGCAGCCAAGGGCTAGCGGGCCGGTTAGACGAGCAGTACGTC. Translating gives CASSQGLAGRLDEQYV.

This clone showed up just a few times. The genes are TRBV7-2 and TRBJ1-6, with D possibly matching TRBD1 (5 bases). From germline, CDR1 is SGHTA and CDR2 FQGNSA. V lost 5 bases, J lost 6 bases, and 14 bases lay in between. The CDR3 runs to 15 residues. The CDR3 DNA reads TGTGCCAGCAGCCCTCCGGGACGGAGTAATTCACCCCTCCACTTT. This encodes CASSPPGRSNSPLHF. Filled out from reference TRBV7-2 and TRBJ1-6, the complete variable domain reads GAGVSQSPSNKVTEKGKDVELRCDPISGHTALYWYRQSLGQGLEFLIYFQGNSAPDKSGLPSDRFSAERTGGSVSTLTIQRTQQEDSAVYLCASSPPGRSNSPLHFGNGTRLTVT.

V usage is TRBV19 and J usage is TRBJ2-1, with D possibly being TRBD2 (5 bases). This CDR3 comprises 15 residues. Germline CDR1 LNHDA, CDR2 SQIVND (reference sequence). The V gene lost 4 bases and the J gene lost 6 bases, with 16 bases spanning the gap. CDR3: CASSKTSTYFNEQFF. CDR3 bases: TGTGCCAGTAGTAAAACTAGTACCTACTTCAATGAGCAGTTCTTC.

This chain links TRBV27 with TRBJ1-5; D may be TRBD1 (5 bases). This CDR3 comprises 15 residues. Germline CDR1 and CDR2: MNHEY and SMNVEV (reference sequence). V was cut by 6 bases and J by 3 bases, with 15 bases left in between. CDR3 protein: CASRVRDSTNQPQHF. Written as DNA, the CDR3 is TGTGCCAGCAGGGTCCGGGACTCAACCAATCAGCCCCAGCATTTT.

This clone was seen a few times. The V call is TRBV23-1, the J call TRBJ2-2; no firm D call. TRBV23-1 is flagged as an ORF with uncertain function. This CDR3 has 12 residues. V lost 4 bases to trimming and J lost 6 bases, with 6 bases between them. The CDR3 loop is CASSRCAGELFF. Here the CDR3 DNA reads TGCGCCAGCAGTCGGTGCGCCGGGGAGCTGTTTTTT.

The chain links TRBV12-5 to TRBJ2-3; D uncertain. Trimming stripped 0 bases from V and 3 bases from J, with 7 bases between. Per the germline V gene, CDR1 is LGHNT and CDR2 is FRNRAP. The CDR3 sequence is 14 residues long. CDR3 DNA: TGTGCTAGTGGTTTGGTATCTCGTACAGATACGCAGTATTTT. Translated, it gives CASGLVSRTDTQYF.

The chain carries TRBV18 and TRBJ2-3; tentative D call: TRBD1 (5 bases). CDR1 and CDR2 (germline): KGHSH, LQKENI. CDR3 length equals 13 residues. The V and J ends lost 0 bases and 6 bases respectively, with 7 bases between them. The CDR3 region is CASSPPRADTQYF. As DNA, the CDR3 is TGTGCCAGCTCACCACCCAGGGCGGATACGCAGTATTTT.

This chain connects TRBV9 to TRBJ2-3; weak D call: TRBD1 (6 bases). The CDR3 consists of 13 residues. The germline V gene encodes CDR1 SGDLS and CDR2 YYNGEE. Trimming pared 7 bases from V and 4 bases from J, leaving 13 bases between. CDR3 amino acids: CASRSTGSDTQYF. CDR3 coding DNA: TGTGCCAGCCGCTCCACAGGGTCAGATACGCAGTATTTT.

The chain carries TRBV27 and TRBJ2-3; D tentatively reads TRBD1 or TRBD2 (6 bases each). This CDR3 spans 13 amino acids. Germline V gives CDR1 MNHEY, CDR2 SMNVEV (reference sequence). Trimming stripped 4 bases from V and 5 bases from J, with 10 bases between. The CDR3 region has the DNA TGTGCCAGCAGTTGGGGGCGGGAAGATACGCAGTATTTT. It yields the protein CASSWGREDTQYF.

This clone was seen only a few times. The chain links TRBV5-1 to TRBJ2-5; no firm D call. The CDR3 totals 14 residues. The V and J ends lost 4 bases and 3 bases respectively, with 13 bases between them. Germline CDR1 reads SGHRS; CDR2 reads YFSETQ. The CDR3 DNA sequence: TGCGCCAGCAGCCTGATAAGTGGGGAAGAGACCCAGTACTTC. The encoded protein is CASSLISGEETQYF.

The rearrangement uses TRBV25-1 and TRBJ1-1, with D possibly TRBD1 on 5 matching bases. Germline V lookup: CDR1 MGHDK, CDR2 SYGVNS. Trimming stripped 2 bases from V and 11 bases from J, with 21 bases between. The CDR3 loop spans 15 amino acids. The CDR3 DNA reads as TGTGCCAGCAGTGAAGCGGGCAGGGAAAGAAGTAGGGCTTTCTTT. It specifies CASSEAGRERSRAFF.